The 10 T cell receptor beta chains below were found in one sample sequenced in a study of shared T cell receptors in the human thymus. The data were produced by immunoSEQ multiplex PCR, yet TCRdb's version contains in-frame clones alone and is incomplete. The profile shows approximately 730,000 clones, 70% to 90% of them singletons. In addition, the sample was reused for a study of human thymus T cells.

Sequencing was done on a sample of thymocytes. The receptor source for this set is a girl younger than two with a congenital heart defect.

This chain connects TRBV9 to TRBJ2-7, with 7 bases identical to TRBD1. This CDR3 comprises 15 residues. Germline values: CDR1 SGDLS, CDR2 YYNGEE. V was pared by 3 bases and J by 0 bases, with 6 bases of the junction left unmatched. The CDR3 DNA is TGTGCCAGCAGCGCGAGGGACAGTCCCTCCTACGAGCAGTACTTC. Translated: CASSARDSPSYEQYF.

The chain links TRBV9 to TRBJ1-1, with 8 bases fitting TRBD1. This CDR3 is built from 17 residues. Germline V lookup: CDR1 SGDLS, CDR2 YYNGEE. V shed 3 bases and J 3 bases; nucleotides not matched to a gene: 13. The CDR3 here is CASSGQQGVGVDTEAFF. The CDR3 nucleotides are TGTGCCAGCAGCGGACAACAGGGGGTGGGGGTCGACACTGAAGCTTTCTTT.

The chain is built from TRBV7-9 and TRBJ1-4; D remains unclear. The CDR3 is made up of 16 amino acids. V lost 2 bases and J lost 5, with 15 bases in between. Germline lookup yields CDR1 SEHNR and CDR2 FQNEAQ (reference sequence). The CDR3 DNA reads TGTGCCAGCAGCTTATGGAGATTTCCGGAGAATGAAAAACTGTTTTTT. Protein: CASSLWRFPENEKLFF.

The V gene is TRBV6-5, the J gene TRBJ2-3; tentatively, D is TRBD1 (7 bases). The germline V and J ends were trimmed by 1 base and 4 bases, with 15 bases remaining between them. CDR3 length: 16 amino acids. The germline gives CDR1 MNHEY, CDR2 SVGAGI. This CDR3 is CASSYFEAGGSDTQYF. The DNA for the CDR3 is TGTGCCAGCAGTTACTTTGAGGCAGGGGGGTCAGATACGCAGTATTTT.

The chain is built from TRBV5-1 and TRBJ1-2; D might be TRBD1 (6 bases). Germline V CDR1 and CDR2: SGHRS, YFSETQ. V shed 3 bases and J shed 4 bases, with 16 bases lying between them. The CDR3 extends over 15 amino acids. CDR3 region: CASSSYRVGGYGYTF. The CDR3 nucleotides are TGCGCCAGCAGCTCTTACAGGGTAGGCGGCTATGGCTACACCTTC. The full variable domain, completed using reference TRBV5-1 and TRBJ1-2, is KAGVTQTPRYLIKTRGQQVTLSCSPISGHRSVSWYQQTPGQGLQFLFEYFSETQRNKGNFPGRFSGRQFSNSRSEMNVSTLELGDSALYLCASSSYRVGGYGYTFGSGTRLTVV.

The gene calls are TRBV6-1 and TRBJ1-2; 7 bases match TRBD1. Germline CDR1 and CDR2: MNHNS and SASEGT. The CDR3 consists of 13 residues. V lost 6 bases to trimming and J lost 3 bases; unmatched junction nucleotides: 4. The DNA for the CDR3 is TGTGCCAGCAGGCGGGGACAGCACTATGGCTACACCTTC. Its protein product is CASRRGQHYGYTF.

J is TRBJ1-1 and V is TRBV27; 9 nucleotides align to TRBD1. Germline V gene data show CDR1 as MNHEY and CDR2 as SMNVEV (reference sequence). Germline trimming cut 0 bases from V and 1 base from J; bases unmatched to any gene: 3. The CDR3 is made up of 16 amino acids. The CDR3 sequence: CASSLSRTGANTEAFF. The CDR3 nucleotides read TGTGCCAGCAGTTTATCGAGGACAGGGGCGAACACTGAAGCTTTCTTT.

V usage is TRBV12-5 and J usage is TRBJ2-2; no firm D call. This CDR3 comprises 12 residues. Trimming cost V 6 bases and J 1 base, with 3 bases left between them. Germline values: CDR1 LGHNT, CDR2 FRNRAP. The CDR3 DNA sequence: TGTGCTAGTGGGCGGAACACCGGGGAGCTGTTTTTT. Residues: CASGRNTGELFF.

This rearrangement joins TRBV19 to TRBJ2-2, with TRBD1 matching over 10 bases. The germline gives CDR1 LNHDA, CDR2 SQIVND (reference sequence). The CDR3 is made up of 17 amino acids. V trimming: 6 bases; J trimming: 0 bases; junction bases outside the gene matches: 7. CDR3 bases: TGTGCCAGTAGAGGGACAGGGGCCGGCCCGAACACCGGGGAGCTGTTTTTT. This sequence encodes CASRGTGAGPNTGELFF.

This chain links TRBV4-2 with TRBJ2-3, with 7 bases that match TRBD2. V shed 1 base, J shed 7 bases, and the junction held 20 bases outside the gene matches. CDR3 length equals 19 residues. Germline CDR1 reads LGHNA; CDR2 reads YNFKEQ. In nucleotides, the CDR3 is TGTGCCAGCAGCCAAGTAGGCACTAGCGATAGGATAGGCTCGAATACGCAGTATTTT. Translation: CASSQVGTSDRIGSNTQYF.